This T cell receptor (beta chain) appears in the sequencing data of a study of T cell responses to AZD1222 COVID-19 vaccine. Broader study findings: Recipients of AZD1222 seropositive at baseline numbered only 5 to 7. A reported finding is that nearly half of spike-specific TCRs target unmutated variant regions. The donors showed a predominance of white British ancestry and of females, with possible underestimation of clonal diversity.

About this clone itself: Its cognate antigen is unknown.

Germline CDR1 is MNHNS and CDR2 is SASEGT. The CDR3 sequence is 16 residues long. V lost 1 base and J 2 bases, leaving 14 bases between the germline ends. The assay was immunoSEQ multiplex PCR, and TCRdb's table has in-frame clones only and misses some. The data hold some 130,000 clones, with 75% to 90% observed a single time. V is TRBV6-1 and J is TRBJ2-5; D not certain. The sample here was peripheral blood, taken on day 0 of AZD1222 vaccination. The sequence was obtained from an adult in good health. CDR3 sequence: CASSEGPALRQETQYF. The CDR3 DNA reads TGTGCCAGCAGTGAAGGTCCGGCGTTAAGGCAAGAGACCCAGTACTTC.